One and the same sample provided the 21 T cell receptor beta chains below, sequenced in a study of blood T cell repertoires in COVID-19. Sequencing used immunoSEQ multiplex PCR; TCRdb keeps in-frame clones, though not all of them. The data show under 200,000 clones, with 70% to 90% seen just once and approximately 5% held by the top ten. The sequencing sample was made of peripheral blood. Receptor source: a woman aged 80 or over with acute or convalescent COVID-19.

In DNA form, the CDR3 reads TGTGCCAGCAGACTCGGACAGGGTAGCAATCAGCCCCAGCATTTT. It yields the protein CASRLGQGSNQPQHF. The gene calls are TRBV6-6 and TRBJ1-5, with 8 nucleotides matching TRBD1. This CDR3 has 15 residues. The V gene's germline CDR1 is MNHNY and CDR2 SVGAGI (reference sequence). V shed 6 bases and J 0 bases; nucleotides not matched to a gene: 4.

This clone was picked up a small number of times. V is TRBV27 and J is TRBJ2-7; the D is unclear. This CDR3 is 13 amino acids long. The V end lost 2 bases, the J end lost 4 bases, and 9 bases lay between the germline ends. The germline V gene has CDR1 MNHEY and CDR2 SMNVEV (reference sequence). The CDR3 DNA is TGTGCCAGCAGTTTACACCAAACTTACGAGCAGTACTTC. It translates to CASSLHQTYEQYF.

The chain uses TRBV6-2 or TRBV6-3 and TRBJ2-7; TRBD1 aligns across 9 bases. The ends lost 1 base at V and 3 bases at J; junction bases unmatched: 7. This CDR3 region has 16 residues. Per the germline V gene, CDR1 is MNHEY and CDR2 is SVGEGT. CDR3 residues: CASSYFPPGQGYEQYF. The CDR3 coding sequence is TGTGCCAGCAGTTACTTCCCCCCGGGACAGGGCTACGAGCAGTACTTC.

The CDR3 nucleotides read TGTGCCAGCTCACAGAGTCTCGATCCGGGACAGGGGACCTATGGCTACACCTTC. Amino acids: CASSQSLDPGQGTYGYTF. The chain combines TRBV18 with TRBJ1-2; 10 bases line up with TRBD1. Germline CDR1 is KGHSH and CDR2 is LQKENI. This CDR3 has 18 amino acids. With 4 bases clipped from V and 4 bases from J, the junction kept 15 bases outside the gene matches.

The CDR3 loop is CASSQDSPFSGVYYEQYF. The CDR3 DNA is TGCGCCAGCAGCCAAGATAGCCCCTTTAGCGGAGTTTACTACGAGCAGTACTTC. The genes are TRBV4-3 and TRBJ2-7; D perhaps matches TRBD2 (6 bases). This CDR3 comprises 18 residues. Germline CDR1 LGHNA, CDR2 YSLEER. The ends were cut back, 0 bases at V and 3 bases at J, with 21 bases in the middle.

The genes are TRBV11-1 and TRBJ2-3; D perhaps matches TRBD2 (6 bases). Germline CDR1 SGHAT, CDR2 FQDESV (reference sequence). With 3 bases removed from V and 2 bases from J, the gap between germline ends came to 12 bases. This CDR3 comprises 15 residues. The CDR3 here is CASSFSAGPTDTQYF. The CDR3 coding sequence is TGTGCCAGCAGCTTCTCGGCGGGGCCCACAGATACGCAGTATTTT.

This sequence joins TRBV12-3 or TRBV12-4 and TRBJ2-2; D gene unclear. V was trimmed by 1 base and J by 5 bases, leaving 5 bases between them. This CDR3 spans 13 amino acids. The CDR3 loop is CASSLVVTGELFF. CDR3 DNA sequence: TGTGCCAGCAGTTTAGTAGTAACCGGGGAGCTGTTTTTT.

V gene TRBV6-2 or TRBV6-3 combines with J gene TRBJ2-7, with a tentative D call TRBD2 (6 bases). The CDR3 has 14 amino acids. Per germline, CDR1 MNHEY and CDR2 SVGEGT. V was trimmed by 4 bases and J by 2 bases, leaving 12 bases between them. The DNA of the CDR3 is TGTGCCAGCAGTTCGCCTTCGGGGGCCTACGAGCAGTACTTC. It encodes CASSSPSGAYEQYF.

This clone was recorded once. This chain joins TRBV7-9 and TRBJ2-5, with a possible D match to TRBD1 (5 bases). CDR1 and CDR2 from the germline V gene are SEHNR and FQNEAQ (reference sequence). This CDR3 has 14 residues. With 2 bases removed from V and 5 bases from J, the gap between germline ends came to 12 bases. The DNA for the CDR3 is TGTGCCAGCAGCTTAAGACAGAGTCTGGAGACCCAGTACTTC. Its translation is CASSLRQSLETQYF.

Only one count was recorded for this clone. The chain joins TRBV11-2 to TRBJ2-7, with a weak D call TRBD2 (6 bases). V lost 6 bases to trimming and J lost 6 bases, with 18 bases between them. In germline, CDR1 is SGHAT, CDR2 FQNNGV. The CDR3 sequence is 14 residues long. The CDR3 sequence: CASSLGGVRGEQYF. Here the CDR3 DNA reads TGTGCCAGCAGTCTCGGAGGGGTCCGAGGCGAGCAGTACTTC.

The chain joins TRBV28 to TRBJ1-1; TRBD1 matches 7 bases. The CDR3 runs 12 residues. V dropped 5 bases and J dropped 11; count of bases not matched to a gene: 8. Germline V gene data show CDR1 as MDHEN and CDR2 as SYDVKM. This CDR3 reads CASSPPDRTAFF. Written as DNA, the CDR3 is TGTGCCAGCAGTCCTCCGGACAGGACGGCTTTCTTT. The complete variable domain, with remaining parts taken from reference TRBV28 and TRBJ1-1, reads DVKVTQSSRYLVKRTGEKVFLECVQDMDHENMFWYRQDPGLGLRLIYFSYDVKMKEKGDIPEGYSVSREKKERFSLILESASTNQTSMYLCASSPPDRTAFFGQGTRLTVV.

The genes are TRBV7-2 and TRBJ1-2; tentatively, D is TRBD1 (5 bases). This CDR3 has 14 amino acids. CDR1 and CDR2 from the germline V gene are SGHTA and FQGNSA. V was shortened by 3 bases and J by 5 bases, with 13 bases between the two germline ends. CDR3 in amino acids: CASSFSGGDYGYTF. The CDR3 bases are TGTGCCAGCAGCTTCAGCGGGGGGGATTATGGCTACACCTTC.

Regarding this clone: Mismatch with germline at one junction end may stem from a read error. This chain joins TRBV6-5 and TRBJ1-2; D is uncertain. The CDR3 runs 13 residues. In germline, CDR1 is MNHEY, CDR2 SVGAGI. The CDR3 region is CASSYSPGVGYTF. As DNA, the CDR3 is TGTGCCAGCAGCTACTCTCCAGGTGTTGGCTACACCTTC.

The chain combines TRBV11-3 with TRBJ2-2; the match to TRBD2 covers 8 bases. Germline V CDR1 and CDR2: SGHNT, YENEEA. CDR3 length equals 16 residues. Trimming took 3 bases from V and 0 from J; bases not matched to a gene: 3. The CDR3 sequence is CASSFTSGANTGELFF. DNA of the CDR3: TGTGCCAGCAGCTTTACTAGCGGCGCGAACACCGGGGAGCTGTTTTTT.

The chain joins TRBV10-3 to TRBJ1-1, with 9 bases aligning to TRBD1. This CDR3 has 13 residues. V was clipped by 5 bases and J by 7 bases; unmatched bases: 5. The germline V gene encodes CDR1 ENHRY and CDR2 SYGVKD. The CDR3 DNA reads TGTGCCATCAGTAGGGACAGGGCTAGTGAAGCTTTCTTT. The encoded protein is CAISRDRASEAFF.

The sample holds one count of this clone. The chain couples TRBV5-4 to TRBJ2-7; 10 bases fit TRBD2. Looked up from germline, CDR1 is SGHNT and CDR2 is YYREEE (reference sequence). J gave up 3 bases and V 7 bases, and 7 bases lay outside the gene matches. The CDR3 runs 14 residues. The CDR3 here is CASRRTSGRYEQYF. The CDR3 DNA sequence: TGTGCCAGCCGAAGGACTAGCGGTCGCTACGAGCAGTACTTC.

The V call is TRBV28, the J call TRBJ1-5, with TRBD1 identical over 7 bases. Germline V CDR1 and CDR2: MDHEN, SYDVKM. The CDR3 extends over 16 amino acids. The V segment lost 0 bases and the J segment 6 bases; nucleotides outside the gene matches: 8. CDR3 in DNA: TGTGCCAGCAGTTTATGGCCAGGGGCAGGGGGTCAGCCCCAGCATTTT. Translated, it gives CASSLWPGAGGQPQHF.

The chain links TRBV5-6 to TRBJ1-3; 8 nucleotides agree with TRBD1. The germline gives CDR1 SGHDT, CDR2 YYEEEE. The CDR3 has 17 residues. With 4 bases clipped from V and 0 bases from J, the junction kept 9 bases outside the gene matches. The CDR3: CASSPGQGPLSGNTIYF. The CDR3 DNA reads TGTGCCAGCAGCCCCGGACAGGGCCCGCTCTCTGGAAACACCATATATTTT.

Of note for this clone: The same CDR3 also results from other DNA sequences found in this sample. The CDR3 sequence is CASRRDSNQPQHF. The DNA for the CDR3 is TGTGCCAGCAGACGGGATAGCAATCAGCCCCAGCATTTT. This chain connects TRBV2 to TRBJ1-5, with D hard to call. The CDR3 runs to 13 residues. Deletions cut 6 bases from V and 0 bases from J, with 6 bases between. The germline CDR1 and CDR2 sequences are SNHLY and FYNNEI.

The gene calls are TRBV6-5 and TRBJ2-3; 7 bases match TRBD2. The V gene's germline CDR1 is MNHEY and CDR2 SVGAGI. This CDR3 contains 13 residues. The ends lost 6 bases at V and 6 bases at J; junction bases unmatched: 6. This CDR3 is CASSLGGPDTQYF. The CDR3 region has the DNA TGTGCCAGCAGCCTGGGAGGGCCGGATACGCAGTATTTT.

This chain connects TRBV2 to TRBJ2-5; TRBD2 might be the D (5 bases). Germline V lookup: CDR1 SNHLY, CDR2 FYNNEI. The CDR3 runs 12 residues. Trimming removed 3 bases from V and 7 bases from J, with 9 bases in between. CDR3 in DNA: TGTGCCAGCAGTGATACGGAGGCGACCCAGTACTTC. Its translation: CASSDTEATQYF.